This TCR beta chain was captured in a study of T cell responses to AZD1222 COVID-19 vaccine. Study at large: Combined were second doses at about 4 or about 12 weeks.

On this clone: Its target is not known.

The CDR3 loop spans 13 amino acids. Germline V gives CDR1 MNHEY, CDR2 SVGAGI. V trimming: 2 bases; J trimming: 7 bases; junction bases outside the gene matches: 2. This table comes from immunoSEQ multiplex PCR, and its TCRdb copy is limited to in-frame clones, with some not included. The sample lists about 87,000 clones, approximately 88% occurring once. Whole-study findings and limits: Vaccine-associated CD4 TCRs spanned spike, dominant at 160-218 and 743-854.

The receptor comes from an adult in good health. The sample in question was peripheral blood, obtained on day 0 of AZD1222 vaccination. The chain has TRBV6-5 and TRBJ2-3; 8 positions agree with TRBD2. Here the CDR3 DNA reads TGTGCCAGCAGTTACCCGGGGGGGAATACGCAGTATTTT. This gives the protein CASSYPGGNTQYF.